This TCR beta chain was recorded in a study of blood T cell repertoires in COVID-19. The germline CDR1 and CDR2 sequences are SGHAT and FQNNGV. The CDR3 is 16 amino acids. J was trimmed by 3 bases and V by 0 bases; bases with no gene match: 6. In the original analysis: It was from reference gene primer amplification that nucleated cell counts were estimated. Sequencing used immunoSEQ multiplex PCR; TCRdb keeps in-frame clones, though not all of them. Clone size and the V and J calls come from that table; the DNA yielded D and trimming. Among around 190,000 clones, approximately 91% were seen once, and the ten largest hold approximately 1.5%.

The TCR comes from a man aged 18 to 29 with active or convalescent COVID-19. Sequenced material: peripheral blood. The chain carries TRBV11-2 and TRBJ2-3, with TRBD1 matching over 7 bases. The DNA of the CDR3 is TGTGCCAGCAGCTTAGATTGGACAGGACCTACAGATACGCAGTATTTT. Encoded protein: CASSLDWTGPTDTQYF. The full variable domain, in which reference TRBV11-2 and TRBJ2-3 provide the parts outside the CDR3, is EAGVAQSPRYKIIEKRQSVAFWCNPISGHATLYWYQQILGQGPKLLIQFQNNGVVDDSQLPKDRFSAERLKGVDSTLKIQPAKLEDSAVYLCASSLDWTGPTDTQYFGPGTRLTVL.